The T cell receptor beta chain under discussion was sequenced for a study of PD-L1 blockade in urothelial cancer (dated by TCRdb to 2016 to 2017). Looking at the study overall: Every patient began therapy in 2014 and was given atezolizumab 1,200 mg intravenously every 3 weeks. The study was an exploratory multi-omic analysis of somatic, immune and clinical correlates of response to PD-L1 blockade with atezolizumab in urothelial cancer. A median of 141,255 T cells and approximately 83,000 unique TCRs was obtained from blood samples, and a median clonality of approximately 0.08 was observed. Blood samples were analyzed at 3 weeks after treatment start (second dose) and at 6 weeks after treatment start. Durable clinical benefit was achieved by nine patients and was not achieved by 20 patients. An ECOG performance status of 0 or 1 was recorded for the patients, and 0 to 3 prior chemotherapy regimens had been received by the patients. Whole exome sequencing and RNA sequencing of pretreatment tumors were performed alongside TCR sequencing in the same patients. About 90% of the 29 patients were males with bladder-origin urothelial cancer, and about 60% of the roughly 30 reported a prior smoking history. Progression-free survival longer than 6 months counted as durable clinical benefit, and TCR features were additionally tested against both progression-free and overall survival. Over 28 patients had pretreatment blood TCR-seq, some 25 had at least one posttreatment blood collection, and some 25 had tumor TCR-seq. TCR sequencing covered pretreatment tumor samples and matched, serially collected peripheral blood taken before and after atezolizumab treatment.

Summary of the overall study and its limitations: Among patients with durable benefit, tumor-associated TCR clones showed greater expansion in peripheral blood 3 weeks after treatment started (n ≈ 23, p = 0.022). Because of the small sample size (n ≈ 30) and the many exploratory analyses performed, the results are intended to be regarded as hypothesis-generating. A pretreatment peripheral blood TCR clonality below the median was linked to improved progression-free and overall survival.

The time point label, read with the paper, signifies: peripheral blood 6 weeks after treatment start. A total of around 30 patients with locally advanced or metastatic urothelial carcinoma, treated at Memorial Sloan Kettering on a trial protocol, made up the cohort. Peripheral blood mononuclear cells were collected pretreatment and during treatment, at between 1 and 8 total time points per patient. The Qiagen DNeasy Blood extraction kit was used to purify genomic DNA from total PBMCs and from tumor samples. Collected pretreatment and during treatment, PBMCs were isolated and stored as previously described. CDR1 and CDR2 were assigned from the germline V gene (reference sequence) as GTSNPN and SVGIG. Including the terminal cysteine and phenylalanine, the CDR3 comprises 14 residues. Just the 42-base CDR3 DNA is kept, in frame starting at base 1. The germline ends are 17 bases apart after V is trimmed by 3 bases and J by 5 bases.

To estimate absolute template abundance from read counts, synthetic TCR analog templates were spiked into each PCR. TCRbeta CDR3 regions were amplified from genomic DNA with bias-controlled V and J gene primers using the immunoSEQ assay. Sequencing of rearranged TCRbeta segments was done at approximately 20X coverage. Per the authors' processing: Sequencing errors were corrected by clustering, and CDR3s were annotated against IMGT so that V, D and J genes could be assigned. Only productive TCRbeta rearrangements were used in downstream analyses, excluding out-of-frame or stop-codon sequences. To compute clonality, Shannon entropy was normalized by the log of the number of unique productive sequences and then subtracted from one. Clones differing between time points or between blood and tumor were identified by Fisher's exact test with Benjamini-Hochberg correction at adjusted p below 0.01. Drawn from immuneACCESS, this table holds only the in-frame rearrangements with V and J called that TCRdb kept. Clones are partly lost; checked studies trace under half to an unresolved V gene and leave the rest unexplained. V, J and clone size derive from that table, while D and trimming were established from the DNA sequence. The sample profile shows 31,000 or so clones; nearly 90% of them were found once. The top ten hold roughly 8% of the sample.

Note on this clone: The antigen it binds to is not known. No base quality values were provided; no much bigger clone lies one nucleotide off.

The specimen was PBMCs, collected around atezolizumab (anti-PD-L1) treatment. This receptor was identified in a man aged 80 or over with urothelial cancer. This chain joins TRBV30 to TRBJ2-7; TRBD2 is perhaps the D gene, given 5 matching bases. In nucleotide form, the sequence is TGTGCCTGGAGCGCGGGTGGAGCGTTCAACGAGCAGTACTTC. This encodes CAWSAGGAFNEQYF.